The 21 T cell receptor beta chains presented below share a single source sample, sequenced in a study of blood T cell repertoires in COVID-19 (dated by TCRdb to the early 2020s). Libraries were constructed by the immunoSEQ multiplex PCR assay. This is the immuneACCESS table as TCRdb keeps it, with only in-frame sequences that have V and J called. A part of the clones is gone; compared with another copy, unresolved V genes explain less than half, and the rest is unexplained. The sample table records hundreds of thousands of clones; roughly 87% of these occur just once. About 2% of the sample is taken by the ten largest. Source material: PBMCs or T cells enriched from blood (not recorded which). The source is a woman younger than 30 with acute COVID-19.

This chain uses TRBV12-3 or TRBV12-4 with TRBJ2-2, with D possibly matching TRBD1 (6 bases). Trimming shortened V by 5 bases and J by 7 bases, and 11 bases separated the two germline ends. The CDR3 has 13 residues. The CDR3 protein is CASSPQGDGELFF. The CDR3 DNA reads as TGTGCCAGCAGTCCACAGGGTGACGGGGAGCTGTTTTTT.

The chain uses TRBV3-1 (or the pseudogene TRBV3-2) and TRBJ1-2, with 10 bases matching TRBD1. CDR1 LGHDT and CDR2 YNNKEL come from the germline V gene (reference sequence). The V gene end was trimmed by 4 bases and the J gene end by 2 bases; junction bases not matched to a gene: 4. There are 15 residues in the CDR3. The CDR3 coding sequence is TGTGCCAGCAGCCGCGGACAGGGGGGGAACTATGGCTACACCTTC. This codes for CASSRGQGGNYGYTF.

The chain is built from TRBV9 and TRBJ2-7; D perhaps matches TRBD2 (6 bases). Germline V gene data show CDR1 as SGDLS and CDR2 as YYNGEE. This CDR3 has 16 residues. V was shortened by 4 bases and J by 0 bases, with 17 bases between the two germline ends. The CDR3 DNA reads TGTGCCAGCAGCATCACCCGGGACTCCTTCTCCTACGAGCAGTACTTC. This translates into CASSITRDSFSYEQYF.

The J gene is TRBJ1-5, the V gene TRBV3-1 (or the pseudogene TRBV3-2); weak D call: TRBD1 (5 bases). Per germline, CDR1 LGHDT and CDR2 YNNKEL (reference sequence). CDR3 length: 15 residues. V lost 0 bases and J lost 4, with 10 bases in between. The CDR3 nucleotides read TGTGCCAGCAGCCAAGATATGGGGGGTAATCAGCCCCAGCATTTT. It translates to CASSQDMGGNQPQHF.

This clone has a single count. The chain links TRBV12-5 to TRBJ2-7; D may be TRBD2 (7 bases). CDR3 size: 17 residues. Per the germline V gene, CDR1 is LGHNT and CDR2 is FRNRAP. The V gene lost 3 bases and the J gene lost 0 bases, with 18 bases spanning the gap. Here the CDR3 reads CASGLGGAVTFSYEQYF. CDR3 nucleotide sequence: TGTGCTAGTGGTTTAGGGGGGGCAGTTACTTTCTCCTACGAGCAGTACTTC.

The chain joins TRBV7-9 to TRBJ2-1; D call uncertain. The CDR3 runs 12 residues. Trimming took 9 bases from V and 8 from J, leaving 14 bases between them. Per germline, CDR1 SEHNR and CDR2 FQNEAQ (reference sequence). As DNA, the CDR3 is TGTGCCAGTTCAACCCCGGTCGATGAGCAGTTCTTC. Translation gives CASSTPVDEQFF.

J is TRBJ1-2 and V is TRBV5-1, with TRBD1 as a possible D gene (5 bases). This CDR3 is built from 17 residues. V was shortened by 2 bases and J by 5 bases, with 22 bases between the two germline ends. Per germline, CDR1 SGHRS and CDR2 YFSETQ. CDR3 coding DNA: TGCGCCAGCAGCTTATCTCTTTATCAGGGTGAACGGTATGGCTACACCTTC. Translating it yields CASSLSLYQGERYGYTF.

The chain carries TRBV28 and TRBJ2-1; a weak D match, TRBD2 (6 bases). CDR3 length: 12 amino acids. The V gene lost 3 bases and the J gene lost 12 bases, with 12 bases spanning the gap. Germline V gene sequence: CDR1 MDHEN, CDR2 SYDVKM. The DNA of the CDR3 is TGTGCCAGCAGTTTCGGGGGATTTGGGCAGTTCTTC. This encodes CASSFGGFGQFF.

V and J are TRBV12-3 or TRBV12-4 and TRBJ1-1; TRBD1 might be the D (5 bases). Trimming took 9 bases from V and 11 from J, leaving 13 bases between them. The CDR3 consists of 10 residues. For the CDR3, the DNA is TGTGCCAGTCGGGGGGAAACCGCTTTCTTT. It is translated as CASRGETAFF.

The genes are TRBV18 and TRBJ1-1, with D hard to call. Germline-derived CDR1 and CDR2 are KGHSH and LQKENI. Deletions cut 5 bases from V and 7 bases from J, with 8 bases between. The CDR3 loop spans 11 amino acids. CDR3 nucleotides: TGTGCCAGCTCATCCTCGGGTGAAGCTTTCTTT. Residues: CASSSSGEAFF.

V and J are TRBV29-1 and TRBJ1-2; D might be TRBD1 (5 bases). The length of the CDR3 is 13 residues. Trimming pared 6 bases from V and 6 bases from J, leaving 17 bases between. In germline, CDR1 is SQVTM, CDR2 ANQGSEA. Here the CDR3 DNA reads TGCAGCGTACCCCTCTTGGGGGGTAATGGCTACACCTTC. It translates to CSVPLLGGNGYTF. Together with reference TRBV29-1 and TRBJ1-2, the CDR3 gives the full variable domain: SAVISQKPSRDICQRGTSLTIQCQVDSQVTMMFWYRQQPGQSLTLIATANQGSEATYESGFVIDKFPISRPNLTFSTLTVSNMSPEDSSIYLCSVPLLGGNGYTFGSGTRLTVV.

The gene calls are TRBV2 and TRBJ1-3, with D possibly TRBD1 on 5 matching bases. CDR1 and CDR2 from the germline V gene are SNHLY and FYNNEI. The ends were cut back, 2 bases at V and 2 bases at J, with 7 bases in the middle. The CDR3 totals 14 residues. The CDR3 spells CASSEFRAGNTIYF. The DNA of the CDR3 is TGTGCCAGCAGTGAATTCAGGGCTGGAAACACCATATATTTT.

The chain combines TRBV7-9 with TRBJ2-7, with TRBD1 matching over 9 bases. V gave up 0 bases and J gave up 5 bases; unmatched junction bases: 14. Germline V gene sequence: CDR1 SEHNR, CDR2 FQNEAQ (reference sequence). The CDR3 covers 18 residues. CDR3 sequence (DNA): TGTGCCAGCAGCTTAGCGCTTTCGACAGGGGGGCGGAATGACGAGCAGTACTTC. Its protein is CASSLALSTGGRNDEQYF.

The gene calls are TRBV9 and TRBJ2-1, with D hard to call. Trimming shortened V by 0 bases and J by 0 bases, and 4 bases separated the two germline ends. This CDR3 contains 14 residues. Germline assignment: CDR1 SGDLS and CDR2 YYNGEE. The CDR3 nucleotides are TGTGCCAGCAGCGTAGCTAGCTCCTACAATGAGCAGTTCTTC. Its protein product is CASSVASSYNEQFF.

The chain joins TRBV2 to TRBJ1-4; the D is unclear. The V end lost 4 bases, the J end lost 9 bases, and 12 bases lay between the germline ends. The CDR3 runs 13 residues. Per germline, CDR1 SNHLY and CDR2 FYNNEI. The CDR3 coding sequence is TGTGCCAGCAGTGGTCCTCCAGGCAAAAAACTGTTTTTT. Protein sequence: CASSGPPGKKLFF.

The V call is TRBV7-2, the J call TRBJ1-5; unclear D gene. Germline V gene data show CDR1 as SGHTA and CDR2 as FQGNSA. This CDR3 spans 15 amino acids. Trimming cost V 1 base and J 5 bases, with 12 bases left between them. CDR3 in DNA: TGTGCCAGCAGCTTAGAGTCAGGTTTATATCAGCCCCAGCATTTT. Protein product: CASSLESGLYQPQHF.

With respect to this clone: This CDR3 is also generated by other DNA sequences in the sample. The gene calls are TRBV2 and TRBJ1-5; TRBD1 matches 7 bases. V shed 5 bases, J shed 0 bases, and the junction held 4 bases outside the gene matches. The CDR3 runs to 15 residues. The germline CDR1 and CDR2 sequences are SNHLY and FYNNEI. Here the CDR3 reads CASSLTGDSNQPQHF. For the CDR3, the DNA is TGTGCCAGCAGTTTAACAGGGGATAGCAATCAGCCCCAGCATTTT.

Here the CDR3 reads CASSLVDSYGYTF. The CDR3 bases are TGCGCCAGCAGCTTGGTTGACAGCTATGGCTACACCTTC. The rearrangement joins TRBV5-1 to TRBJ1-2, with D possibly TRBD1 on 5 matching bases. Trimming cost V 0 bases and J 4 bases, with 7 bases left between them. Germline V gene sequence: CDR1 SGHRS, CDR2 YFSETQ. The CDR3 spans 13 residues.

V usage is TRBV19 and J usage is TRBJ2-6; no definite D call. V shed 1 base and J shed 0 bases, with 7 bases lying between them. CDR1 and CDR2 from the germline V gene are LNHDA and SQIVND (reference sequence). CDR3 length equals 16 residues. This CDR3 reads CASSIGRYSGANVLTF. CDR3 in DNA: TGTGCCAGTAGTATAGGTCGGTACTCTGGGGCCAACGTCCTGACTTTC.

This chain links TRBV5-1 with TRBJ1-2, with D unclear. The CDR3 covers 13 residues. From germline, CDR1 is SGHRS and CDR2 YFSETQ. V was cut by 0 bases and J by 6 bases, with 9 bases left in between. CDR3 loop: CASSLAAEDGYTF. The CDR3 DNA reads as TGCGCCAGCAGCTTGGCCGCGGAGGATGGCTACACCTTC.

V gene TRBV12-1 combines with J gene TRBJ2-2; the D call in the table, TRBD2, was not verified against the DNA. TRBV12-1 is flagged as a pseudogene. This CDR3 is built from 14 residues. CDR3 residues: CASSSLRGAGELFF. CDR3 in DNA: TGTGCCAGCAGCTCCCTGCGGGGGGCCGGGGAGCTGTTTTTT.